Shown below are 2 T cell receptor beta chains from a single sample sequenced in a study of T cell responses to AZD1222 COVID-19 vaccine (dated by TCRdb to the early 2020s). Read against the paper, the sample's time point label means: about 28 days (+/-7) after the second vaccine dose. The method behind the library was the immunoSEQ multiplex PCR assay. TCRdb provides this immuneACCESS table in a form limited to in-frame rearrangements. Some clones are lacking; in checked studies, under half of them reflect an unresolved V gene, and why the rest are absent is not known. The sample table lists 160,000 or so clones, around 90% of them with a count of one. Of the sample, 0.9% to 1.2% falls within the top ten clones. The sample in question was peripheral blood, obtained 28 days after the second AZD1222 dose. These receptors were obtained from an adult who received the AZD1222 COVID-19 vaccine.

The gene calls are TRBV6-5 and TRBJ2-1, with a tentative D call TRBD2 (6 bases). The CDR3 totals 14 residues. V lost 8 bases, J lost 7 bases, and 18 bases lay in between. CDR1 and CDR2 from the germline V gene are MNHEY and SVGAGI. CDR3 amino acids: CASCQEGTRNEQFF. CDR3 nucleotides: TGTGCCAGCTGCCAGGAGGGGACGAGGAATGAGCAGTTCTTC.

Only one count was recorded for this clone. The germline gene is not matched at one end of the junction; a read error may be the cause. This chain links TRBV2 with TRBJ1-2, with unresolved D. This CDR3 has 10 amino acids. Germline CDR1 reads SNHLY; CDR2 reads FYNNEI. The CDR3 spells CASKIYDYTF. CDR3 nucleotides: TGTGCCAGCAAGATCTATGACTACACCTTC.